This entry concerns a single TCR beta chain. This clonotype was observed a few times. Its cognate antigen has yet to be identified. The input lacks base qualities; no much larger clone sits a single base away. The data stem from a study of blood T cells in healthy people across ages (dated by TCRdb to 2013 to 2016). Looking at the study overall: In model experiments, template switching captured roughly one uniquely barcoded TCR beta cDNA molecule for every two T cells. The study measured age-related changes in TCR beta repertoire diversity using deep sequencing normalized with unique cDNA molecular identifiers. To avoid experimental bias, donors of different ages were randomly spread across the sequencing lanes. For two donors (one aged 18 to 30 and one aged 80 or older), the study analyzed two additional independent replicas of 1 million unique cDNA reads from the same blood draw. The donors were divided into four age groups: young (average around 15 years), middle-aged (approximately 41), aged (around 67) and long-lived (roughly 82). The paper as a whole reports these results and caveats: Compared with the aged group, more naive CD4+ T cells, fewer expanded clones and increased TCR diversity were shown by the long-lived group, suggesting age selection. Because profiling used bulk unsorted PBMCs, naive and antigen-experienced compartments could not be compared conclusively. Observed TCR beta diversity per million T cells fell roughly linearly with age, and a significant reduction was already apparent by age roughly 40. The percentage of naive T cells measured by flow cytometry correlated strongly with observed TCR beta diversity. Estimates of total diversity based on one million sequenced T cells were considered lower bounds and underestimates. Because the CMV infection status of the donors was unknown, age-related changes in expanded clonotypes may potentially have been confounded.

As encoded in the germline V gene, CDR1 is MNHNS while CDR2 is SASEGT. Inclusive of the bounding cysteine and phenylalanine, the CDR3 is 12 residues long. This entry keeps only the CDR3 DNA: 36 bases, framed from base 1. V and J lose 8 bases and 1 base, and a span of 7 bases separates them. Libraries were prepared through 5' RACE. Sequenced using an Illumina HiSeq 2500. The second PCR ran for roughly 6 to 11 cycles and used a J-beta primer mix along with a sample-barcoded 5' primer. A unique molecular identifier was introduced onto each TCR beta cDNA molecule by a template-switch 5' adaptor carrying 12 random nucleotides. Each sample yielded at least 3 million CDR3-containing paired-end reads. First-strand cDNA was synthesized from all RNA with the Mint cDNA synthesis kit, primed by a TRBC-specific oligonucleotide. Following uracil-DNA glycosylase treatment, a first 18-cycle PCR with universal primers M1SS and BC2_uni_R was performed on all cDNA. The published analysis was carried out like this. Each sample was normalized by randomly selecting 1 million high-quality reads, each carrying a distinct molecular identifier. Reads with shared molecular identifiers were discarded instead of being binned into consensus sequences. MiTCR, with a Q25 quality threshold and the strictest error-elimination algorithm, was used for CDR3 identification, clonotype clustering and error correction. Lower-bound total TCR beta diversity was estimated with a nonparametric unseen species model using Euler transformation. TCRdb handled the public reads itself, with Q25 trimming in fastp and clone calling in MiXCR, and kept productive beta chains. Identical CDR3 proteins give one entry, which carries the most common genes and DNA. The V and J calls, along with clone size, are taken from TCRdb and not from the paper's own processing. The sample profile shows around 1.5 million distinct CDR3 sequences; around 36% of them were found once. The biggest ten clones account for around 10% of the sample.

Donors were approximately 42 systemically healthy Caucasian individuals from Russia aged roughly 6 to 100 years. About 9.8 milliliters of peripheral blood were drawn from each donor into EDTA-treated Vacutainer tubes. Ficoll-Paque density-gradient centrifugation was used to isolate PBMCs, with at least 6 million per sample. Trizol reagent was used to extract total RNA from PBMCs, with at least 5 micrograms per sample. Naive CD45RAhigh/CD27high T cell percentages were measured by flow cytometry on a PBMC aliquot from every donor. The sequence was obtained from a woman aged 25 to 45 in good health. This chain joins TRBV6-1 to TRBJ2-3, with the D gene too uncertain to name. Sequenced input: blood. CDR3 protein: CASGQRTDTQYF. At the DNA level, the sequence is TGTGCCAGCGGGCAGCGCACAGATACGCAGTATTTT.